Below, one TCR beta chain is given with its context. This record belongs to a study of blood T cell repertoires in COVID-19. The CDR3 length is 14 residues. Trimming pared 2 bases from V and 5 bases from J, leaving 12 bases between. Per germline, CDR1 MNHEY and CDR2 SMNVEV (reference sequence). Authors' analysis steps: From reference gene primer amplification, estimates of nucleated cell counts were derived. The method was immunoSEQ multiplex PCR; TCRdb's version includes in-frame clones alone and lacks a portion of them. From that table come the V and J calls and clone size; the DNA was used to work out D and trimming. The data hold roughly 350,000 clones, with approximately 87% observed a single time.

Sequencing used peripheral blood. The V call is TRBV27, the J call TRBJ1-1; D may be TRBD1 (6 bases). This clonotype was obtained from a woman between 50 and 59 years old with COVID-19, enrolled during active disease. The CDR3 loop reads CASSLVAGETEAFF. Written as DNA, the CDR3 is TGTGCCAGCAGTTTAGTAGCAGGGGAGACTGAAGCTTTCTTT.